The table lists the clone carrying this T cell receptor (beta chain) with many counts. V was shortened by 1 base and J by 2 bases, with 8 bases between the two germline ends. Germline CDR1 and CDR2: MNHEY and SVGEGT. The CDR3 consists of 14 residues. This sample stems from a study of molecular identifiers for immune sequencing clone quantification. TCRdb ran MiXCR on the PCR reads and lists one entry per CDR3 protein. The data show 35,000 to 40,000 distinct CDR3 sequences, 19% seen once. The receptor was derived from a human donor in good health. Some libraries in this study had Jurkat cell RNA spiked in. The sample comprised naive CD8+ T cells from blood, with Jurkat cell RNA spiked in. The sample's subset: FACS-sorted CD8+CD4-CCR7+CD45RA+ naive T cells. The rearrangement joins TRBV6-2 or TRBV6-3 to TRBJ2-5; D not resolved. The DNA for the CDR3 is TGTGCCAGCAGTTACTATGCGTGGCAAGAGACCCAGTACTTC. The encoded protein is CASSYYAWQETQYF.